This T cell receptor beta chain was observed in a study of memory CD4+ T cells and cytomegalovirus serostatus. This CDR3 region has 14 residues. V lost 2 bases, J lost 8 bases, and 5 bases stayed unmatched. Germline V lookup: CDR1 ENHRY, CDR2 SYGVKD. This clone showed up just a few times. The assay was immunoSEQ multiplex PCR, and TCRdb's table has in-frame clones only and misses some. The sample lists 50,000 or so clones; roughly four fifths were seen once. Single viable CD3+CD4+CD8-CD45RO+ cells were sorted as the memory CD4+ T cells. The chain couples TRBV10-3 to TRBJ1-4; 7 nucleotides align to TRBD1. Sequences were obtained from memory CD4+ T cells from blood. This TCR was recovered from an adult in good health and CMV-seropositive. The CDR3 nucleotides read TGTGCCATCAGTGAGCAGGGGGTAGGGGAAAAACTGTTTTTT. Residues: CAISEQGVGEKLFF.